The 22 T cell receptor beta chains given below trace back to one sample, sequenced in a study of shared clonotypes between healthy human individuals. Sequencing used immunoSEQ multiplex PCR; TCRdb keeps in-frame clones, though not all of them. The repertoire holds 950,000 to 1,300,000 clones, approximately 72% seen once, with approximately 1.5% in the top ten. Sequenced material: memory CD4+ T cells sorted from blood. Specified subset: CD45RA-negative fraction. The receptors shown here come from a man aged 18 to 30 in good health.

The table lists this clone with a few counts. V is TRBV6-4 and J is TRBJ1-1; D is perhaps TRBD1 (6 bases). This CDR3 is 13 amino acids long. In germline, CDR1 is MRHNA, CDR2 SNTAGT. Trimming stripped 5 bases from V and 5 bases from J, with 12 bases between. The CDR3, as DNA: TGTGCCAGCAGTCCCGTACAGGGAACTGAAGCTTTCTTT. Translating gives CASSPVQGTEAFF.

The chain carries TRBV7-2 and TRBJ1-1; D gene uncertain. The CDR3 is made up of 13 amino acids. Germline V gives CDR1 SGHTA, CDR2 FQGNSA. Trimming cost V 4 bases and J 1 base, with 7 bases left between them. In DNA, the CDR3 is TGTGCCAGCAGCTCAGGAGGGAACACTGAAGCTTTCTTT. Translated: CASSSGGNTEAFF.

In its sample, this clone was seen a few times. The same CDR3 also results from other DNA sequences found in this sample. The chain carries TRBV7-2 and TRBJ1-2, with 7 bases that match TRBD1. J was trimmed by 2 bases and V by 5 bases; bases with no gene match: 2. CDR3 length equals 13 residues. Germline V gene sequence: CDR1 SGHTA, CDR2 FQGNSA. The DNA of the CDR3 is TGTGCCAGCAGCCCACAGGGGAACTATGGCTACACCTTC. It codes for CASSPQGNYGYTF. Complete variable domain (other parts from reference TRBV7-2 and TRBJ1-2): GAGVSQSPSNKVTEKGKDVELRCDPISGHTALYWYRQSLGQGLEFLIYFQGNSAPDKSGLPSDRFSAERTGGSVSTLTIQRTQQEDSAVYLCASSPQGNYGYTFGSGTRLTVV.

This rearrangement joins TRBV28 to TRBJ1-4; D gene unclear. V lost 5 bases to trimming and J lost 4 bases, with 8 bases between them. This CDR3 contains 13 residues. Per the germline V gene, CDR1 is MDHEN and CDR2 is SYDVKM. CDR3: CASSVRSNEKLFF. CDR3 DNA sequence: TGTGCCAGCAGTGTTAGAAGTAATGAAAAACTGTTTTTT. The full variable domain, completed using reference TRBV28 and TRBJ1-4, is DVKVTQSSRYLVKRTGEKVFLECVQDMDHENMFWYRQDPGLGLRLIYFSYDVKMKEKGDIPEGYSVSREKKERFSLILESASTNQTSMYLCASSVRSNEKLFFGSGTQLSVL.

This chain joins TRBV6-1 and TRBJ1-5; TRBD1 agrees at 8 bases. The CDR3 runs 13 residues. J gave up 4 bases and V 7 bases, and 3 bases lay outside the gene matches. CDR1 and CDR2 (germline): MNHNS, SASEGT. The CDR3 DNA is TGTGCCAGCATCAACAGGGGGAATCAGCCCCAGCATTTT. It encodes CASINRGNQPQHF.

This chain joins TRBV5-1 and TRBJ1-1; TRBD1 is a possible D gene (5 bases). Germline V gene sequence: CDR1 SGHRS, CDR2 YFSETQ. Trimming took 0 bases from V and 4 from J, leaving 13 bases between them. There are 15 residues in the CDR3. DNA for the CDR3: TGCGCCAGCAGCTTGGGCCCAGGGTTGAGCACTGAAGCTTTCTTT. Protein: CASSLGPGLSTEAFF.

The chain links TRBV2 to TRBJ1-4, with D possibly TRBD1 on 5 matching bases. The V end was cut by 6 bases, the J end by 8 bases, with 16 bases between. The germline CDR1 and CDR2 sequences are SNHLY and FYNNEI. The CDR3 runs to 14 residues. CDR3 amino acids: CASRLTEAGEKLFF. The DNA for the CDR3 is TGTGCCAGCAGGTTGACAGAGGCAGGCGAAAAACTGTTTTTT.

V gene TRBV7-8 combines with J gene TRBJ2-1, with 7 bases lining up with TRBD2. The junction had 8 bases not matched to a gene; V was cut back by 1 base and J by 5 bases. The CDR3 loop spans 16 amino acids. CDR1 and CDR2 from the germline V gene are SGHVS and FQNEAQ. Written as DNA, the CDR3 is TGTGCCAGCAGCTTAGTTGCGGGGGTTACCCACAATGAGCAGTTCTTC. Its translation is CASSLVAGVTHNEQFF.

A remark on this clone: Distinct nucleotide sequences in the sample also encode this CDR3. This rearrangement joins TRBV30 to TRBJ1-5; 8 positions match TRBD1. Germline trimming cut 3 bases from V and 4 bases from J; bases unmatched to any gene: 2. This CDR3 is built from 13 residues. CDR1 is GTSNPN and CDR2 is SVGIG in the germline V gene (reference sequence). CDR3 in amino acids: CAWSGQGNQPQHF. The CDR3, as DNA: TGTGCCTGGAGCGGACAGGGTAATCAGCCCCAGCATTTT. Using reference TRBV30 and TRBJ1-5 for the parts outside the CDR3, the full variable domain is SQTIHQWPATLVQPVGSPLSLECTVEGTSNPNLYWYRQAAGRGLQLLFYSVGIGQISSEVPQNLSASRPQDRQFILSSKKLLLSDSGFYLCAWSGQGNQPQHFGDGTRLSIL.

The CDR3 loop reads CASSQGVTGGTGELFF. The CDR3 region has the DNA TGCGCCAGCAGCCAAGGGGTCACTGGGGGCACCGGGGAGCTGTTTTTT. This chain joins TRBV4-1 and TRBJ2-2; D tentatively reads TRBD1 or TRBD2 (5 bases each). CDR1 is MGHRA, CDR2 YSYEKL, per germline. The CDR3 runs 16 residues. The V gene lost 1 base and the J gene lost 4 bases, with 13 bases spanning the gap.

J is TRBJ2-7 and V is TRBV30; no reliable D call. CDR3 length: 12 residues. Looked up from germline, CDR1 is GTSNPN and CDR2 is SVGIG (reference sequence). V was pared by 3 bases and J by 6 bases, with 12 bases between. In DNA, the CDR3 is TGTGCCTGGAGATCCCCCCTGGGCGAGCAGTACTTC. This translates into CAWRSPLGEQYF.

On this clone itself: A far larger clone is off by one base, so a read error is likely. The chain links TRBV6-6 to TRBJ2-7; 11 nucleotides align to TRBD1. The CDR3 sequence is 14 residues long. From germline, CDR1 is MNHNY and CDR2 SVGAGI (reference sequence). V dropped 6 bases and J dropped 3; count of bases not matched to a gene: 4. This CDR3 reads CASSSGTGGYEQYF. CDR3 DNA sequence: TGTGCCAGCAGCTCCGGGACAGGGGGCTACGAGCAGTACTTC.

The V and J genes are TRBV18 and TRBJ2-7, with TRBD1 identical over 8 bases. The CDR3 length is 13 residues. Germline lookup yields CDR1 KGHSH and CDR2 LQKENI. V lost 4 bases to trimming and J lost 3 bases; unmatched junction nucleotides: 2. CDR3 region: CASSRDRLYEQYF. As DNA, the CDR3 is TGTGCCAGCTCACGGGACAGGCTCTACGAGCAGTACTTC.

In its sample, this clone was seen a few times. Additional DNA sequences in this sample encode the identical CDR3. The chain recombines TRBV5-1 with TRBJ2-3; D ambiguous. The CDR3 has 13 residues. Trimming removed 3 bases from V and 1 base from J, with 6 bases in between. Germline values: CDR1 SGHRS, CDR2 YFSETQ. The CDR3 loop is CASSSPGTDTQYF. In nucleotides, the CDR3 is TGCGCCAGCAGCTCCCCGGGCACAGATACGCAGTATTTT. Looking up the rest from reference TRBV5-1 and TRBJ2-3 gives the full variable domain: KAGVTQTPRYLIKTRGQQVTLSCSPISGHRSVSWYQQTPGQGLQFLFEYFSETQRNKGNFPGRFSGRQFSNSRSEMNVSTLELGDSALYLCASSSPGTDTQYFGPGTRLTVL.

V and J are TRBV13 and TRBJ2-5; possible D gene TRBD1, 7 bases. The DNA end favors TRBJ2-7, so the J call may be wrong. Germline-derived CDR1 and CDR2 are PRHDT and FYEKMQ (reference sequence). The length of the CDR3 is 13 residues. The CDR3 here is CASQGGRDYEQYF. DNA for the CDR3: TGTGCCAGCCAGGGGGGTCGGGACTACGAGCAGTACTTC.

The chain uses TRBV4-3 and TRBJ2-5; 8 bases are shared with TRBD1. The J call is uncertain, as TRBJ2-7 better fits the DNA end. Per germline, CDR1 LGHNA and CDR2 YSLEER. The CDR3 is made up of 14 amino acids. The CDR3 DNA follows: TGCGCCAGCAGCCAACGGACAGGGATGAACGAGCAGTACTTC. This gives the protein CASSQRTGMNEQYF.

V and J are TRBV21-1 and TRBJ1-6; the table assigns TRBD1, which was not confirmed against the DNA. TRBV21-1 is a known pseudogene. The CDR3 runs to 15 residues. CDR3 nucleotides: TGTGCCAGCAGCAAAGCTGTCAGGAATGATTCACCCCTCCACTTT. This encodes CASSKAVRNDSPLHF.

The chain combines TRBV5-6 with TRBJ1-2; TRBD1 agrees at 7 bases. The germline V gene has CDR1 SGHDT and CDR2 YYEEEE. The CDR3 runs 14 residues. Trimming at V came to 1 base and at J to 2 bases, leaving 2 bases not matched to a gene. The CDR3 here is CASSLIQGNYGYTF. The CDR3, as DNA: TGTGCCAGCAGCTTGATACAGGGGAACTATGGCTACACCTTC.

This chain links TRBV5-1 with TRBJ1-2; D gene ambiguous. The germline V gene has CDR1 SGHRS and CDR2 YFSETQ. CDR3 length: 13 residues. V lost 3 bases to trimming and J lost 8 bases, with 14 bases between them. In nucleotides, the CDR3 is TGCGCCAGCAGCTCGGACGGAGAGCGGGGCTACACCTTC. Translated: CASSSDGERGYTF.

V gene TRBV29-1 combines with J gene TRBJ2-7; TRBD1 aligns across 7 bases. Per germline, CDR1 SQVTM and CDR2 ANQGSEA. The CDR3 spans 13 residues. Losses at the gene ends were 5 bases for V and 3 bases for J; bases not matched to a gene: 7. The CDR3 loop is CSVRAAGGYEQYF. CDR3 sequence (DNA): TGCAGCGTTCGAGCCGCAGGGGGCTACGAGCAGTACTTC.

The CDR3 DNA reads TGTGCCATCAGTGAGTCGGGGCCCGGCACCGGGGAGCTGTTTTTT. As protein: CAISESGPGTGELFF. This chain joins TRBV10-3 and TRBJ2-2, with D possibly matching TRBD1 (5 bases). Trimming left V 0 bases short and J 4 bases short, with 9 bases between. CDR1 and CDR2 (germline): ENHRY, SYGVKD. This CDR3 has 15 residues.

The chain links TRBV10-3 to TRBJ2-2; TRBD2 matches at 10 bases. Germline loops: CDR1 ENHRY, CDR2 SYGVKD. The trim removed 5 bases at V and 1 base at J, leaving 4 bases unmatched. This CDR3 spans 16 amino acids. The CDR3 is CAISFLAGGNTGELFF. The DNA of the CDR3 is TGTGCCATCAGTTTTTTAGCGGGGGGGAACACCGGGGAGCTGTTTTTT.